The present entry profiles one T cell receptor (beta chain) with its context. Its target is unknown. Measured with immunoSEQ multiplex PCR; TCRdb has only the in-frame clones, and not every one. The data contain tens of thousands of clones, approximately 85% of them singletons. This record comes from a study of radiotherapy plus CTLA-4 blockade in lung cancer. The wider study: Objective responses emerged in about 20% of patients, and over 30% attained disease control.

Overall study results and limits: Early blood T cell clone dynamics, with interferon-beta, were reported to best predict response. Following radiotherapy plus ipilimumab, tumor-derived TCR clones expanded in the blood.

The CDR3 is 14 amino acids. Trimming removed 3 bases from V and 8 bases from J, with 17 bases in between. In germline, CDR1 is SGHRS, CDR2 YFSETQ. Each patient with chemo-refractory metastatic non-small-cell lung cancer was treated with focal radiation plus CTLA-4 blockade using ipilimumab. The genes are TRBV5-1 and TRBJ1-2; D might be TRBD1 (6 bases). This TCR came from a human donor with non-small cell lung cancer whose response to radiotherapy plus ipilimumab could not be evaluated. The specimen comprised peripheral blood, sampled from a patient treated with radiotherapy plus ipilimumab. The CDR3 region is CASSYEDRRRGYTF. CDR3 coding DNA: TGCGCCAGCAGCTACGAAGACAGGAGGAGAGGCTACACCTTC.